The present T cell receptor beta chain was sequenced within a study of shared clonotypes between healthy human individuals. From germline, CDR1 is SEHNR and CDR2 FQNEAQ (reference sequence). This CDR3 comprises 14 residues. V shed 4 bases, J shed 6 bases, and the junction held 7 bases outside the gene matches. The repertoire was sequenced with immunoSEQ multiplex PCR; TCRdb's copy has only in-frame clones and lacks some. The top ten hold approximately 0.13% of the sample, which has millions of clones, 85% to 95% seen once. The chain combines TRBV7-9 with TRBJ1-2; 8 positions agree with TRBD1. Sequencing was carried out using naive CD4+ T cells sorted from blood. Subset given: CD45RA+ positively selected. The TCR originated in a man between 18 and 35 years old in good health. CDR3 residues: CASSSPGQGNGYTF. The CDR3 coding sequence is TGTGCCAGCAGCTCCCCCGGACAGGGCAATGGCTACACCTTC.